One sample yielded the 14 T cell receptor beta chains listed below, sequenced in a study of blood T cell repertoires in COVID-19. The data were produced by immunoSEQ multiplex PCR, yet TCRdb's version contains in-frame clones alone and is incomplete. The table records 200,000 to 250,000 clones, approximately 84% of them present only once. The material sequenced was peripheral blood. The origin of the receptors is a man aged 50 to 60 with acute or convalescent COVID-19.

The chain has TRBV11-1 and TRBJ1-4, with D possibly being TRBD1 (5 bases). The CDR3 extends over 16 amino acids. Germline loops: CDR1 SGHAT, CDR2 FQDESV (reference sequence). V lost 5 bases and J 4 bases, leaving 17 bases between the germline ends. CDR3: CASSQDPGNGNEKLFF. In nucleotides, the CDR3 is TGTGCCAGCAGCCAAGACCCAGGGAATGGTAATGAAAAACTGTTTTTT.

The chain has TRBV18 and TRBJ1-1; no clear D. Deletions cut 3 bases from V and 6 bases from J, with 17 bases between. This CDR3 is built from 15 residues. Germline V gene sequence: CDR1 KGHSH, CDR2 LQKENI. The CDR3 protein is CASSPDPGTPSEAFF. The CDR3, as DNA: TGTGCCAGCTCACCTGACCCGGGAACCCCCTCTGAAGCTTTCTTT.

The chain has TRBV9 and TRBJ1-2, with 10 bases matching TRBD1. Germline trimming cut 4 bases from V and 7 bases from J; bases unmatched to any gene: 7. This CDR3 has 14 amino acids. Looked up from germline, CDR1 is SGDLS and CDR2 is YYNGEE. CDR3 amino acids: CASSSRTGGFGYTF. Here the CDR3 DNA reads TGTGCCAGCAGCTCCCGGACAGGGGGTTTTGGCTACACCTTC. The full variable domain, completed using reference TRBV9 and TRBJ1-2, is DSGVTQTPKHLITATGQRVTLRCSPRSGDLSVYWYQQSLDQGLQFLIQYYNGEERAKGNILERFSAQQFPDLHSELNLSSLELGDSALYFCASSSRTGGFGYTFGSGTRLTVV.

The chain links TRBV6-5 to TRBJ1-2, with 7 bases matching TRBD1. After removal of 6 bases from V and 4 bases from J, the junction contained 8 bases not matched to a gene. The CDR3 extends over 14 amino acids. CDR1 is MNHEY and CDR2 is SVGAGI in the germline V gene. As DNA, the CDR3 is TGTGCCAGCAGCCCGACAGGGCCTAGCTATGGCTACACCTTC. It is translated as CASSPTGPSYGYTF.

This chain joins TRBV6-1 and TRBJ1-4, with no clear D. The CDR3 is 15 residues long. Trimming shortened V by 2 bases and J by 0 bases, and 7 bases separated the two germline ends. The germline CDR1 and CDR2 sequences are MNHNS and SASEGT. This chain's CDR3 is CASSEQVATNEKLFF. The CDR3 DNA is TGTGCCAGCAGTGAACAGGTTGCAACTAATGAAAAACTGTTTTTT.

This sequence joins TRBV5-5 and TRBJ1-3; D not resolved. This CDR3 has 15 amino acids. The germline V gene has CDR1 SGHKS and CDR2 YYEKEE (reference sequence). Trimming stripped 2 bases from V and 0 bases from J, with 9 bases between. The CDR3 DNA is TGTGCCAGCAGCTTCACAGCTTACTCTGGAAACACCATATATTTT. Amino acids: CASSFTAYSGNTIYF. The complete variable domain, with remaining parts taken from reference TRBV5-5 and TRBJ1-3, reads DAGVTQSPTHLIKTRGQQVTLRCSPISGHKSVSWYQQVLGQGPQFIFQYYEKEERGRGNFPDRFSARQFPNYSSELNVNALLLGDSALYLCASSFTAYSGNTIYFGEGSWLTVV.

The V and J genes are TRBV6-5 and TRBJ2-7; the D gene is possibly TRBD1 (8 bases). In germline, CDR1 is MNHEY, CDR2 SVGAGI. The CDR3 is 16 amino acids. Trimming shortened V by 1 base and J by 5 bases, and 18 bases separated the two germline ends. This CDR3 is CASSYFGGQGGNEQYF. As DNA, the CDR3 is TGTGCCAGCAGTTACTTCGGTGGACAGGGAGGGAACGAGCAGTACTTC.

The chain carries TRBV30 and TRBJ1-1; 8 bases line up with TRBD1. With 4 bases clipped from V and 2 bases from J, the junction kept 3 bases outside the gene matches. In germline, CDR1 is GTSNPN, CDR2 SVGIG (reference sequence). This CDR3 has 13 amino acids. The CDR3 DNA is TGTGCCTGGAACAGGGGGAGTAACACTGAAGCTTTCTTT. Its protein product is CAWNRGSNTEAFF.

V and J are TRBV6-5 and TRBJ2-5; D uncertain. Germline loops: CDR1 MNHEY, CDR2 SVGAGI. The CDR3 runs 12 residues. Trimming left V 6 bases short and J 5 bases short, with 10 bases between. DNA for the CDR3: TGTGCCAGCAGGAGGCAATTCGAGACCCAGTACTTC. This codes for CASRRQFETQYF.

V is TRBV28 and J is TRBJ1-6; TRBD1 might be the D (5 bases). The CDR3 contains 16 residues. The ends were cut back, 3 bases at V and 4 bases at J, with 13 bases in the middle. Looked up from germline, CDR1 is MDHEN and CDR2 is SYDVKM. CDR3 in DNA: TGTGCCAGCAGTTTCTTTGGGGGGAGGTATAATTCACCCCTCCACTTT. Amino acids: CASSFFGGRYNSPLHF.

As DNA, the CDR3 is TGTGCCAGCTCTGGGGCAGGGGGTCACACCGGGGAGCTGTTTTTT. It translates to CASSGAGGHTGELFF. The gene calls are TRBV28 and TRBJ2-2; 7 bases are shared with TRBD1. Per germline, CDR1 MDHEN and CDR2 SYDVKM. With V trimmed by 8 bases and J by 3 bases, 9 bases remained unmatched. This CDR3 has 15 residues. Filled out from reference TRBV28 and TRBJ2-2, the complete variable domain reads DVKVTQSSRYLVKRTGEKVFLECVQDMDHENMFWYRQDPGLGLRLIYFSYDVKMKEKGDIPEGYSVSREKKERFSLILESASTNQTSMYLCASSGAGGHTGELFFGEGSRLTVL.

The V call is TRBV25-1, the J call TRBJ1-1; D is unclear. CDR3 length: 15 amino acids. CDR1 is MGHDK and CDR2 is SYGVNS in the germline V gene. Trimming pared 1 base from V and 0 bases from J, leaving 9 bases between. DNA for the CDR3: TGTGCCAGCAGTGAATGGTCGGGTATGAACACTGAAGCTTTCTTT. Translated, it gives CASSEWSGMNTEAFF.

The chain recombines TRBV11-2 with TRBJ1-2; the match to TRBD1 covers 8 bases. The junction had 8 bases not matched to a gene; V was cut back by 4 bases and J by 7 bases. There are 14 residues in the CDR3. Germline CDR1 is SGHAT and CDR2 is FQNNGV. CDR3 sequence: CASSYSRQGAGYTF. The CDR3 DNA reads as TGTGCCAGCAGCTACTCCCGGCAGGGGGCTGGCTACACCTTC.

V is TRBV29-1 and J is TRBJ2-3; 13 positions match TRBD2. The CDR3 runs 15 residues. V dropped 5 bases and J dropped 3; count of bases not matched to a gene: 5. Germline CDR1 and CDR2: SQVTM and ANQGSEA. CDR3 DNA: TGCAGCGTTCCACCGGGACTAGCGGGGACAGATACGCAGTATTTT. Protein: CSVPPGLAGTDTQYF.